What follows is one T cell receptor (beta chain) and its context. This table comes from immunoSEQ multiplex PCR, and its TCRdb copy is limited to in-frame clones, with some not included. Of 50,000 to 75,000 clones listed, 81% are singletons. V was shortened by 4 bases and J by 5 bases, with 6 bases between the two germline ends. The CDR3 contains 13 residues. These data are taken from a study of blood T cell repertoires in COVID-19. Study in general: T cells, B-cell-depleted T cells, or PBMCs provided the cDNA or gDNA that served as material.

The J gene is TRBJ1-6, the V gene TRBV12-3 or TRBV12-4; the D gene is possibly TRBD1 (5 bases). The receptor was isolated from a woman of 80 years or more with active or convalescent COVID-19. Sequenced input: peripheral blood. CDR3 region: CASSSGNNSPLHF. The CDR3 bases are TGTGCCAGCAGTTCAGGGAATAATTCACCCCTCCACTTT.